Each of the 30 T cell receptor beta chains below was sequenced from the same sample in a study of blood T cell repertoires in COVID-19. Produced via immunoSEQ multiplex PCR; TCRdb's table is partial and in-frame only. Seen here are more than 200,000 clones, about 85% observed once, and the top ten hold 9.5% to 13%. What was sequenced was peripheral blood. The receptors stem from a woman between 45 and 60 years old with COVID-19, enrolled during active disease.

The chain combines TRBV28 with TRBJ1-3; the D is unclear. Trimming left V 3 bases short and J 0 bases short, with 3 bases between. This CDR3 contains 13 residues. Per the germline V gene, CDR1 is MDHEN and CDR2 is SYDVKM. This chain's CDR3 is CASSFLSGNTIYF. Here the CDR3 DNA reads TGTGCCAGCAGTTTTCTCTCTGGAAACACCATATATTTT.

V is TRBV28 and J is TRBJ1-4; D ambiguous. CDR1 MDHEN and CDR2 SYDVKM come from the germline V gene. This CDR3 region has 14 residues. V lost 5 bases and J lost 7, with 14 bases in between. The CDR3 DNA sequence: TGTGCCAGCAGTCCATCGGTTACGGGTGAAAAACTGTTTTTT. Protein: CASSPSVTGEKLFF.

This sequence joins TRBV18 and TRBJ1-1; D is undetermined. Germline values: CDR1 KGHSH, CDR2 LQKENI. The CDR3 is 12 residues long. With 2 bases removed from V and 10 bases from J, the gap between germline ends came to 11 bases. The CDR3 reads CASSPDPSGAFF. The CDR3 DNA is TGTGCCAGCTCACCAGATCCCTCCGGAGCTTTCTTT. Based on the CDR3 plus reference TRBV18 and TRBJ1-1, the full variable domain is NAGVMQNPRHLVRRRGQEARLRCSPMKGHSHVYWYRQLPEEGLKFMVYLQKENIIDESGMPKERFSAEFPKEGPSILRIQQVVRGDSAAYFCASSPDPSGAFFGQGTRLTVV.

The chain employs TRBV2 and TRBJ2-6; D remains ambiguous. The CDR3 contains 12 residues. Looked up from germline, CDR1 is SNHLY and CDR2 is FYNNEI. Trimming shortened V by 10 bases and J by 9 bases, and 13 bases separated the two germline ends. The DNA for the CDR3 is TGTGCCAAAAAATCCCCTAACAACGTCCTGACTTTC. This encodes CAKKSPNNVLTF.

The rearrangement links TRBV4-3 to TRBJ2-7, with a tentative D call TRBD2 (6 bases). The CDR3 sequence is 15 residues long. V shed 1 base and J shed 0 bases, with 10 bases lying between them. Looked up from germline, CDR1 is LGHNA and CDR2 is YSLEER. CDR3 in DNA: TGCGCCAGCAGCCAAGGGCGGGACGGCTCCTACGAGCAGTACTTC. Translated: CASSQGRDGSYEQYF.

The J gene is TRBJ1-3, the V gene TRBV10-2; 10 bases align to TRBD1. Trimming removed 7 bases from V and 4 bases from J; junction bases left unmatched: 4. This CDR3 contains 14 residues. Germline CDR1 WSHSY, CDR2 SAAADI. CDR3 in DNA: TGCGCCAGCAAAGGACAGGGGGAAGGAAACACCATATATTTT. As protein: CASKGQGEGNTIYF.

The rearrangement links TRBV30 to TRBJ2-6; perhaps TRBD1 as D (5 bases). CDR3 size: 16 residues. V was clipped by 0 bases and J by 0 bases, with 9 bases between them. Per germline, CDR1 GTSNPN and CDR2 SVGIG (reference sequence). The CDR3 sequence is CAWSVGVSSGANVLTF. Written as DNA, the CDR3 is TGTGCCTGGAGTGTAGGGGTGAGCTCTGGGGCCAACGTCCTGACTTTC.

This clone came up a few times. This chain connects TRBV4-1 to TRBJ1-1, with 8 bases that match TRBD1. Germline V gene lookup returns CDR1 MGHRA and CDR2 YSYEKL. CDR3 length equals 13 residues. V was clipped by 6 bases and J by 5 bases; unmatched bases: 5. The CDR3 DNA reads as TGCGCCAGCAGAACAGGGGGTAGGACTGAAGCTTTCTTT. It codes for CASRTGGRTEAFF.

V is TRBV6-2 or TRBV6-3 and J is TRBJ2-1, with a possible D match to TRBD1 (6 bases). Germline CDR1 and CDR2: MNHEY and SVGEGT. This CDR3 is built from 16 residues. V was pared by 1 base and J by 5 bases, with 15 bases between. The CDR3 sequence is CASSYLPGTNNNEQFF. CDR3 sequence (DNA): TGTGCCAGCAGTTACTTGCCGGGGACAAACAACAATGAGCAGTTCTTC.

The chain employs TRBV10-3 and TRBJ2-7; D unresolved. The V gene lost 7 bases and the J gene lost 4 bases, with 17 bases spanning the gap. The CDR3 length is 14 residues. Per the germline V gene, CDR1 is ENHRY and CDR2 is SYGVKD. This CDR3 is CAIKAHADSYEQYF. In nucleotides, the CDR3 is TGTGCCATCAAGGCCCACGCAGACTCGTACGAGCAGTACTTC.

The chain employs TRBV5-4 and TRBJ1-4; D may be TRBD1 (6 bases). In germline, CDR1 is SGHNT, CDR2 YYREEE (reference sequence). This CDR3 is 17 amino acids long. The V end lost 0 bases, the J end lost 7 bases, and 19 bases lay between the germline ends. The CDR3 loop reads CASSLVPGQRGVEKLFF. The DNA for the CDR3 is TGTGCCAGCAGCTTGGTTCCCGGACAGCGAGGCGTTGAAAAACTGTTTTTT.

The chain couples TRBV6-5 to TRBJ1-1; 7 bases fit TRBD1. The V segment lost 0 bases and the J segment 3 bases; nucleotides outside the gene matches: 4. The length of the CDR3 is 15 residues. CDR1 is MNHEY, CDR2 SVGAGI, per germline. The CDR3 spells CASSYSRGQHTEAFF. Here the CDR3 DNA reads TGTGCCAGCAGTTACTCGAGGGGACAGCACACTGAAGCTTTCTTT.

The rearrangement joins TRBV5-1 to TRBJ1-3; D is unresolved. Germline V gene lookup returns CDR1 SGHRS and CDR2 YFSETQ. The CDR3 length is 16 residues. Trimming removed 6 bases at V and 3 bases at J, with 19 bases between. CDR3 sequence (DNA): TGCGCCAGCATCCCCCCGTGTTCCAGATATGGAAACACCATATATTTT. Protein sequence: CASIPPCSRYGNTIYF.

The chain combines TRBV11-2 with TRBJ1-1; D is undetermined. The CDR3 has 15 residues. From germline, CDR1 is SGHAT and CDR2 FQNNGV. V was trimmed by 4 bases and J by 4 bases, leaving 16 bases between them. This CDR3 reads CASSSKTGRGTEAFF. As DNA, the CDR3 is TGTGCCAGCAGCTCAAAGACTGGAAGAGGCACTGAAGCTTTCTTT.

The chain uses TRBV9 and TRBJ2-7, with 8 positions matching TRBD1. The CDR3 is 14 amino acids. V trimming: 3 bases; J trimming: 3 bases; junction bases outside the gene matches: 5. CDR1 SGDLS and CDR2 YYNGEE come from the germline V gene. CDR3 in amino acids: CASSGTGSGYEQYF. CDR3 sequence (DNA): TGTGCCAGCAGCGGGACAGGGTCAGGCTACGAGCAGTACTTC.

The J gene is TRBJ1-6, the V gene TRBV2; D gene uncertain. This CDR3 spans 12 amino acids. V dropped 7 bases and J dropped 11 bases, with 12 bases sitting between them. Per the germline V gene, CDR1 is SNHLY and CDR2 is FYNNEI. The DNA of the CDR3 is TGTGCCAGCACTAACAGACGTCCACCCCTCCACTTT. It specifies CASTNRRPPLHF.

The chain employs TRBV5-1 and TRBJ1-6; 11 bases map to TRBD1. V shed 4 bases, J shed 6 bases, and the junction held 3 bases outside the gene matches. Per the germline V gene, CDR1 is SGHRS and CDR2 is YFSETQ. The CDR3 is 15 residues long. CDR3 sequence: CASSVGTGGNSPLHF. The CDR3 DNA reads as TGCGCCAGCAGCGTAGGGACAGGGGGTAATTCACCCCTCCACTTT.

This clone was recorded only once. The chain employs TRBV19 and TRBJ1-6; 9 bases line up with TRBD1. J lost 7 bases, V lost 3 bases, and 7 bases had no gene match. The germline gives CDR1 LNHDA, CDR2 SQIVND (reference sequence). This CDR3 contains 16 residues. As DNA, the CDR3 is TGTGCCAGTAGTATGTCCGGGACAGGGATCAATTCACCCCTCCACTTT. Translating it yields CASSMSGTGINSPLHF.

This chain uses TRBV6-2 or TRBV6-3 with TRBJ1-2; no definite D call. This CDR3 contains 16 residues. The germline V gene encodes CDR1 MNHEY and CDR2 SVGEGT. V dropped 0 bases and J dropped 1 base, with 12 bases sitting between them. The CDR3 nucleotides are TGTGCCAGCAGTTACTCTTTCACTAACCTTAACTATGGCTACACCTTC. Translating gives CASSYSFTNLNYGYTF.

V is TRBV25-1 and J is TRBJ1-1, with D possibly matching TRBD1 (5 bases). Trimming took off 7 bases at V and 14 bases at J, with 17 bases between the two ends. This CDR3 has 11 residues. Germline CDR1 is MGHDK and CDR2 is SYGVNS. For the CDR3, the DNA is TGTGCCAGCATCGCGGGGACGACGAACTTCTTT. Its translation: CASIAGTTNFF.

The chain carries TRBV18 and TRBJ1-1; the D is unclear. This CDR3 region has 13 residues. V lost 2 bases to trimming and J lost 4 bases, with 8 bases between them. Germline assignment: CDR1 KGHSH and CDR2 LQKENI. The CDR3 reads CASSPYEGTEAFF. CDR3 coding DNA: TGTGCCAGCTCACCATATGAGGGCACTGAAGCTTTCTTT.

This chain links TRBV5-1 with TRBJ1-1; D unresolved. The germline CDR1 and CDR2 sequences are SGHRS and YFSETQ. This CDR3 region has 14 residues. Trimming cost V 4 bases and J 0 bases, with 10 bases left between them. The CDR3 region is CASSPVAMNTEAFF. CDR3 sequence (DNA): TGCGCCAGCAGCCCCGTGGCCATGAACACTGAAGCTTTCTTT.

The V and J genes are TRBV5-4 and TRBJ2-1; 7 nucleotides match TRBD2. The germline V gene has CDR1 SGHNT and CDR2 YYREEE (reference sequence). V lost 4 bases and J lost 4; bases outside the gene matches: 5. The CDR3 covers 14 residues. The CDR3, as DNA: TGTGCCAGCAGCCCGGGAGGAGTTTACAATGAGCAGTTCTTC. Residues: CASSPGGVYNEQFF.

The V call is TRBV30, the J call TRBJ1-1; D not certain. Trimming pared 3 bases from V and 4 bases from J, leaving 12 bases between. This CDR3 has 13 residues. Looked up from germline, CDR1 is GTSNPN and CDR2 is SVGIG (reference sequence). CDR3 DNA: TGTGCCTGGAGCCCGGGGTTCGGCACTGAAGCTTTCTTT. It codes for CAWSPGFGTEAFF.

Only one count was recorded for this clone. This rearrangement joins TRBV10-3 to TRBJ2-7, with D possibly being TRBD1 (5 bases). CDR1 is ENHRY, CDR2 SYGVKD, per germline. V was clipped by 0 bases and J by 3 bases, with 9 bases between them. This CDR3 is built from 14 residues. CDR3 in DNA: TGTGCCATCAGTGAGTCGCTTCAGGGCTACGAGCAGTACTTC. As protein: CAISESLQGYEQYF.

The chain employs TRBV10-3 and TRBJ2-5; perhaps TRBD1 as D (6 bases). The CDR3 has 14 amino acids. CDR1 is ENHRY and CDR2 is SYGVKD in the germline V gene. Trimming took 4 bases from V and 2 from J, leaving 11 bases between them. This CDR3 is CAISGTAAQETQYF. As DNA, the CDR3 is TGTGCCATCAGTGGGACAGCAGCACAAGAGACCCAGTACTTC.

J is TRBJ1-2 and V is TRBV25-1, with D possibly matching TRBD1 (6 bases). The V gene lost 8 bases and the J gene lost 2 bases, with 15 bases spanning the gap. The germline CDR1 and CDR2 sequences are MGHDK and SYGVNS. This CDR3 is built from 14 residues. CDR3 region: CASSSPTGNYGYTF. In DNA form, the CDR3 reads TGTGCCAGCTCATCTCCAACAGGGAACTATGGCTACACCTTC.

This chain joins TRBV27 and TRBJ1-2; 10 bases agree with TRBD1. This CDR3 contains 15 residues. The J segment lost 6 bases and the V segment lost 0 bases, leaving 4 bases of the junction unmatched. The germline V gene has CDR1 MNHEY and CDR2 SMNVEV (reference sequence). The DNA for the CDR3 is TGTGCCAGCAGTTTATCCTCCGGGACAGGGGATGGCTACACCTTC. Amino acids: CASSLSSGTGDGYTF.

The rearrangement uses TRBV9 and TRBJ1-2; D is unclear. Germline loops: CDR1 SGDLS, CDR2 YYNGEE. This CDR3 spans 13 amino acids. Deletions cut 0 bases from V and 5 bases from J, with 8 bases between. The CDR3 sequence: CASSVGSTYGYTF. The CDR3 nucleotides are TGTGCCAGCAGCGTAGGTTCGACATATGGCTACACCTTC.

The chain has TRBV5-1 and TRBJ2-5, with D tentatively TRBD2 (5 bases). Germline values: CDR1 SGHRS, CDR2 YFSETQ. The ends were cut back, 0 bases at V and 7 bases at J, with 10 bases in the middle. This CDR3 comprises 13 residues. The CDR3 DNA reads as TGCGCCAGCAGCTTGGCCGGGATTGGGACCCAGTACTTC. This gives the protein CASSLAGIGTQYF.